This is a list of T cell receptor beta chains from one sample in a study of blood T cell repertoires in COVID-19. Data came from immunoSEQ multiplex PCR; TCRdb stores just in-frame clones and leaves some out. The sample has about 260,000 clones; 88% are singletons. Sequenced input: peripheral blood. The receptors derive from a human donor in a cohort sampled during active COVID-19. The CDR3 runs from the conserved cysteine through the conserved F or W.

CDR3	length	V	J
CASSSQGRQYF	11	TRBV28	TRBJ2-3
CASSTAGGYEQYF	13	TRBV18	TRBJ2-7
CASNLQGGRETQYF	14	TRBV5-6	TRBJ2-5
CASSELSATAGPQHF	15	TRBV6-1	TRBJ1-5
CAWSARLTNYQSGYTF	16	TRBV30	TRBJ1-2
CASSWDRGLQDTQYF	15	TRBV5-4	TRBJ2-3
CASTVTGSHEQYF	13	TRBV12-3/TRBV12-4	TRBJ2-7
CASSIGSGGSNQPQHF	16	TRBV19	TRBJ1-5
CASSDSQGVGYTF	13	TRBV6-4	TRBJ1-2
CASSYQDRSTEAFF	14	TRBV6-2/TRBV6-3	TRBJ1-1
CASSPGGFEKLFF	13	TRBV19	TRBJ1-4
CAWSVYGGLSDTQYF	15	TRBV30	TRBJ2-3